Listed below are T cell receptor beta chains from one sample, sequenced in a study of blood T cell repertoires in COVID-19. Using immunoSEQ multiplex PCR, the repertoire was profiled, and TCRdb retains in-frame clones only, with some absent. The table lists about 140,000 clones, 76% of them singletons. The sample consisted of peripheral blood. The source is a woman older than 75 with active or convalescent COVID-19. Each CDR3 is given with its conserved first and last residue.

V gene: TRBV6-4
J gene: TRBJ1-4
CDR3 protein: CASRDGLHEKLFF

V gene: TRBV7-9
J gene: TRBJ2-7
CDR3 protein: CASSGRQGATYEQYF

V gene: TRBV19
J gene: TRBJ1-2
CDR3 protein: CASSMRQNTNYGYTF

V gene: TRBV6-5
J gene: TRBJ1-1
CDR3 protein: CASSSFQGRTEAFF

V gene: TRBV5-4
J gene: TRBJ1-2
CDR3 protein: CASSADSRNYGYTF

V gene: TRBV3-1/TRBV3-2
J gene: TRBJ1-5
CDR3 protein: CASSQGGHPGQPQHF

V gene: TRBV7-9
J gene: TRBJ2-1
CDR3 protein: CASSTDRGRRNEQFF

V gene: TRBV18
J gene: TRBJ2-1
CDR3 protein: CASSPRRQGGGEQFF

V gene: TRBV3-1/TRBV3-2
J gene: TRBJ1-6
CDR3 protein: CASSQTTGSGNSPLHF

V gene: TRBV19
J gene: TRBJ2-7
CDR3 protein: CASRASGADEQYF

V gene: TRBV4-2
J gene: TRBJ1-1
CDR3 protein: CASSQVPGQGAPTEAFF

V gene: TRBV2
J gene: TRBJ1-5
CDR3 protein: CASKLTVSNQPQHF

V gene: TRBV7-9
J gene: TRBJ1-4
CDR3 protein: CASSFLPTGKNEKLFF

V gene: TRBV9
J gene: TRBJ1-3
CDR3 protein: CASLFCSGNTIYF

V gene: TRBV2
J gene: TRBJ2-3
CDR3 protein: CARSGTSVTDTQYF

V gene: TRBV10-3
J gene: TRBJ1-5
CDR3 protein: CAISLQGEQPQHF

V gene: TRBV7-9
J gene: TRBJ2-1
CDR3 protein: CASSPSLAGGPDNEQFF

V gene: TRBV12-3/TRBV12-4
J gene: TRBJ1-5
CDR3 protein: CASSGTAYQPQHF

V gene: TRBV19
J gene: TRBJ1-1
CDR3 protein: CASTQDRADTEAFF

V gene: TRBV29-1
J gene: TRBJ2-7
CDR3 protein: CSVGKTGQEQYF

V gene: TRBV30
J gene: TRBJ1-3
CDR3 protein: CAWNEPRGIRGNTIYF

V gene: TRBV5-1
J gene: TRBJ2-5
CDR3 protein: CASSLFGGEETQYF

V gene: TRBV19
J gene: TRBJ1-3
CDR3 protein: CATGTGLDTIYF

V gene: TRBV14
J gene: TRBJ2-1
CDR3 protein: CASSRPHPYNEQFF

V gene: TRBV6-5
J gene: TRBJ1-2
CDR3 protein: CASSSDRAPYGYTF

V gene: TRBV6-5
J gene: TRBJ2-7
CDR3 protein: CASSKTTGFHEQYF

V gene: TRBV5-6
J gene: TRBJ1-1
CDR3 protein: CASSLRDRVTVEAFF

V gene: TRBV5-4
J gene: TRBJ2-3
CDR3 protein: CASSLAGTGVFGTQYF

V gene: TRBV23-1
J gene: TRBJ2-7
CDR3 protein: CASSQLGLAGGHEQYF

V gene: TRBV27
J gene: TRBJ2-2
CDR3 protein: CASSLLGPGELFF

V gene: TRBV15
J gene: TRBJ1-1
CDR3 protein: CATSRPDRGSEAFF

V gene: TRBV5-8
J gene: TRBJ1-4
CDR3 protein: CASSLARVRKLFF